Each of the 16 T cell receptor beta chains below was sequenced from the same sample in a study of prognosis after radiotherapy for stage I lung cancer. Multiplex PCR in two rounds served to amplify TCR beta CDR3 from genomic DNA. The first round of PCR was done with primers that matched each TRBV and TRBJ gene. TCRdb called the multiplex PCR reads again in MiXCR, with one record for every CDR3 protein. The sample has 50,000 to 75,000 distinct CDR3 sequences; more than 20% are singletons. This specimen consisted of PBMCs, obtained before or after stereotactic body radiation therapy (not recorded which). Source of these receptors: a donor of 50 years or more with non-small cell lung cancer.

This clonotype was observed at least ten times. The chain is built from TRBV10-3 and TRBJ1-3; D is perhaps TRBD1 (6 bases). The CDR3 contains 14 residues. V was pared by 6 bases and J by 0 bases, with 9 bases between. Germline V CDR1 and CDR2: ENHRY, SYGVKD. In nucleotides, the CDR3 is TGTGCCATCAGGGACAGCCGCTCTGGAAACACCATATATTTT. Its protein product is CAIRDSRSGNTIYF.

In its sample, this clonotype was seen many times. J is TRBJ2-3 and V is TRBV29-1, with D perhaps given as TRBD1 or TRBD2 (7 bases each). V was pared by 2 bases and J by 1 base, with 13 bases between. The CDR3 contains 15 residues. Germline V CDR1 and CDR2: SQVTM, ANQGSEA. The DNA for the CDR3 is TGCAGCGTTGAAAAGGCAGGGGGGGGCACAGATACGCAGTATTTT. It specifies CSVEKAGGGTDTQYF.

This clonotype has ten or more counts. A junction end diverges from the germline sequence, so it may reflect a read error. The V and J genes are TRBV9 and TRBJ1-1; D uncertain. This CDR3 spans 14 amino acids. Looked up from germline, CDR1 is SGDLS and CDR2 is YYNGEE. The CDR3 nucleotides read TGTGCCAGCAGCCCATCCTCAATGAACCCTGAAGCTTTCTTT. Its protein product is CASSPSSMNPEAFF.

This clonotype was seen at least ten times. The genes are TRBV20-1 and TRBJ2-7; D remains unclear. The V gene lost 0 bases and the J gene lost 5 bases, with 14 bases spanning the gap. This CDR3 has 14 amino acids. The V gene's germline CDR1 is DFQATT and CDR2 SNEGSKA (reference sequence). In DNA form, the CDR3 reads TGCAGTGCTAGAGACGTCAGTAAGAGGAACGAGCAGTACTTC. This translates into CSARDVSKRNEQYF.

The table lists this clonotype with a few counts. A much larger clone differs from this one at a single base, so this may be a read error. Lacking the conserved final phenylalanine or tryptophan, this CDR3 likely reflects a read error. This chain connects TRBV28 to TRBJ1-2, with 9 bases fitting TRBD1. This CDR3 has 13 amino acids. Germline CDR1 reads MDHEN; CDR2 reads SYDVKM. After removal of 6 bases from V and 7 bases from J, the junction contained 6 bases not matched to a gene. In nucleotides, the CDR3 is TGTGCCAGCAGGGGACAGGGTTTTTCTGGCTACACCCTC. This gives the protein CASRGQGFSGYTL.

This clonotype was observed many times. This chain links TRBV7-2 with TRBJ2-5, with D possibly TRBD2 on 6 matching bases. The germline V and J ends were trimmed by 1 base and 4 bases, with 10 bases remaining between them. Germline V gene lookup returns CDR1 SGHTA and CDR2 FQGNSA. CDR3 length equals 14 residues. CDR3 coding DNA: TGTGCCAGCAGCTTAGACGGGAGTCCAGAGACCCAGTACTTC. This translates into CASSLDGSPETQYF.

The chain links TRBV3-1 to TRBJ2-1, with TRBD2 identical over 9 bases. CDR1 and CDR2 from the germline V gene are LGHDT and YNNKEL (reference sequence). Losses at the gene ends were 0 bases for V and 4 bases for J; bases not matched to a gene: 7. The CDR3 consists of 17 residues. CDR3 coding DNA: TGTGCCAGCAGCCAAGAGGGAGGGCGGGGGGGTTACAATGAGCAGTTCTTC. Its protein is CASSQEGGRGGYNEQFF.

This clonotype showed up many times. The gene calls are TRBV18 and TRBJ2-2; TRBD1 agrees at 8 bases. The CDR3 is 14 residues long. CDR1 is KGHSH and CDR2 is LQKENI in the germline V gene. Losses at the gene ends were 6 bases for V and 5 bases for J; bases not matched to a gene: 5. In nucleotides, the CDR3 is TGTGCCAGCTCCCCTAGACAGGGGACCGGGGAGCTGTTTTTT. This codes for CASSPRQGTGELFF.

At least ten counts were recorded for this clonotype. This CDR3 reads CASSIASGPRNTQYF. In DNA, the CDR3 is TGTGCCAGTAGTATAGCTAGCGGACCTAGAAATACGCAGTATTTT. The chain uses TRBV19 and TRBJ2-3; 7 positions agree with TRBD2. CDR3 size: 15 residues. The germline gives CDR1 LNHDA, CDR2 SQIVND (reference sequence). Trimming cost V 1 base and J 7 bases; bases outside gene matches: 8.

The rearrangement uses TRBV18 and TRBJ2-1; 8 nucleotides agree with TRBD1. The CDR3 is made up of 16 amino acids. V trimming: 2 bases; J trimming: 7 bases; junction bases outside the gene matches: 10. Germline V lookup: CDR1 KGHSH, CDR2 LQKENI. The CDR3, as DNA: TGTGCCAGCTCACCAAGAGCAGGGGGCAAATTGAATGAGCAGTTCTTC. It is translated as CASSPRAGGKLNEQFF.

This clonotype was observed a few times. A much bigger clone sits one base away, suggesting this may be a read error. The chain combines TRBV29-1 with TRBJ1-2; TRBD1 might be the D (5 bases). Germline CDR1 is SQVTM and CDR2 is ANQGSEA. The CDR3 totals 16 residues. The V and J ends lost 0 bases and 5 bases respectively, with 19 bases between them. Here the CDR3 DNA reads TGCAGCGTTGAAGATCTGCAGCCCTGGGGGTGGTATGGCTACACCTTC. Residues: CSVEDLQPWGWYGYTF. The variable domain in full, with the rest retrieved from reference TRBV29-1 and TRBJ1-2, is SAVISQKPSRDICQRGTSLTIQCQVDSQVTMMFWYRQQPGQSLTLIATANQGSEATYESGFVIDKFPISRPNLTFSTLTVSNMSPEDSSIYLCSVEDLQPWGWYGYTFGSGTRLTVV.

This clonotype showed up many times. V and J are TRBV27 and TRBJ1-6; no definite D call. V lost 5 bases and J 0 bases, leaving 8 bases between the germline ends. The CDR3 loop spans 15 amino acids. Germline loops: CDR1 MNHEY, CDR2 SMNVEV (reference sequence). In DNA, the CDR3 is TGTGCCAGCAGTCCCTCTTACTCCTATAATTCACCCCTCCACTTT. Translated, it gives CASSPSYSYNSPLHF.

This clonotype was found many times. The CDR3 DNA reads as TGTGCCTGGAGTCGCGAGCGGGCTTCCCATTCACCCCTCCACTTT. Translating gives CAWSRERASHSPLHF. V and J are TRBV30 and TRBJ1-6; D call uncertain. With 2 bases removed from V and 8 bases from J, the gap between germline ends came to 16 bases. The germline V gene has CDR1 GTSNPN and CDR2 SVGIG (reference sequence). The CDR3 is made up of 15 amino acids. Filled out from reference TRBV30 and TRBJ1-6, the complete variable domain reads SQTIHQWPATLVQPVGSPLSLECTVEGTSNPNLYWYRQAAGRGLQLLFYSVGIGQISSEVPQNLSASRPQDRQFILSSKKLLLSDSGFYLCAWSRERASHSPLHFGNGTRLTVT.

The chain joins TRBV20-1 to TRBJ2-5; D is perhaps TRBD1 or TRBD2 (5 bases each). The CDR3 is made up of 15 amino acids. Germline CDR1 is DFQATT and CDR2 is SNEGSKA (reference sequence). V lost 7 bases and J lost 5, with 23 bases in between. The CDR3 loop reads CSEPRRWGTRETQYF. The DNA for the CDR3 is TGCAGTGAGCCGAGACGTTGGGGGACCCGTGAGACCCAGTACTTC.

Of note for this clonotype: No conserved phenylalanine or tryptophan ends this CDR3, so it is likely a read error. V gene TRBV12-3 or TRBV12-4 combines with J gene TRBJ1-2; a weak D match, TRBD1 (6 bases). CDR3 length: 14 residues. Deletions cut 10 bases from V and 0 bases from J, with 15 bases between. This CDR3 reads CANSSRTANYGYTS. The DNA for the CDR3 is TGTGCCAACAGCTCACGGACAGCTAACTATGGCTACACCTCC.

The sample holds many counts of this clonotype. The V gene is TRBV7-3, the J gene TRBJ2-3; perhaps TRBD1 as D (6 bases). V lost 2 bases and J lost 8, with 26 bases in between. Germline V gives CDR1 SGHTA, CDR2 FQGTGA. This CDR3 comprises 18 residues. CDR3 sequence (DNA): TGTGCCAGCAGCTTAGTTCCGGCCATACAGGGTGGGTGGGGTACGCAGTATTTT. As protein: CASSLVPAIQGGWGTQYF.